A selection of T cell receptor beta chains follows, all from one sample in a study of T cell responses to AZD1222 COVID-19 vaccine. Method: immunoSEQ multiplex PCR; TCRdb's copy keeps in-frame clones and lacks some. The data show roughly 100,000 clones, approximately 84% seen once. The sequences come from peripheral blood, collected on day 0 of AZD1222 vaccination. The receptors here all came from an adult in good health. Both conserved end residues are part of each CDR3. A D gene is named only where the DNA matches it firmly. The size of a clone is reported for some rows only, either as once, few or many, or as a class for expanded clones.

j_call,v_call,cdr3_length,d_call,clone_size,cdr3_nt,cdr3_aa
TRBJ2-5,TRBV6-5,12,NA,NA,TGTGCCAGCAGTTCTGAGGGAGAGACCCAGTACTTC,CASSSEGETQYF
TRBJ1-1,TRBV5-1,12,NA,NA,TGCGCCAGCAGAGAGCTTAAAAGTGAAGCTTTCTTT,CASRELKSEAFF
TRBJ2-2,TRBV4-3,15,NA,few,TGCGCCAGCAGCCAAGTTCGTCAGGGGTCCGGGGAGCTGTTTTTT,CASSQVRQGSGELFF
TRBJ2-3,TRBV11-3,13,NA,once,TGTGCCAGCAGCTTAGATGGGTGGGGACTTGGGTATTTT,CASSLDGWGLGYF
TRBJ1-5,TRBV6-5,14,NA,NA,TGTGCCAGCAGTTCCCGACAGCTCAATCAGCCCCAGCATTTT,CASSSRQLNQPQHF
TRBJ1-4,TRBV19,14,NA,NA,TGTGCCAGTAGTATACAGGGCTCTAATGAAAAACTGTTTTTT,CASSIQGSNEKLFF
TRBJ2-2,TRBV11-2,15,NA,NA,TGTGCCAGCAGCTTAGGAGGGACTAACACCGGGGAGCTGTTTTTT,CASSLGGTNTGELFF
TRBJ1-4,TRBV19,15,NA,NA,TGTGCCAGTATGTCGAGTGGGGGCACGGTTGAAAAACTGTTTTTT,CASMSSGGTVEKLFF
TRBJ1-6,TRBV4-1,14,TRBD1,once,TGCGCCAGCAGCCGGGACAGATGGAATTCACCCCTCCACTTT,CASSRDRWNSPLHF
TRBJ1-2,TRBV4-2,16,NA,NA,TGTGCCAGCAGCCAAGAGGGGTACGGACGGTACTATGGCTACACCTTC,CASSQEGYGRYYGYTF
TRBJ2-7,TRBV4-1,16,NA,NA,TGCGCCAGCAGCCAAATGGGCCCCGGGACCTACGACGAGCAGTACTTC,CASSQMGPGTYDEQYF
TRBJ1-1,TRBV4-1,18,TRBD1,NA,TGCGCCAGCAGCCAAGACCGGGACAGGGGATACCGAAGGACTGAAGCTTTCTTT,CASSQDRDRGYRRTEAFF
TRBJ1-5,TRBV28,13,NA,NA,TGTGCCAGCAGTCCGCAGGTTAATCAGCCCCAGCATTTT,CASSPQVNQPQHF
TRBJ2-1,TRBV5-6,14,NA,once,TGTGCCAGCAGCTTGACAGGGTCGCGCAATGAGCAGTTCTTC,CASSLTGSRNEQFF
TRBJ2-2,TRBV24-1,16,TRBD1,NA,TGTGCCACCGAAGGACCGGGACAGGGGTACACCGGGGAGCTGTTTTTT,CATEGPGQGYTGELFF
TRBJ2-3,TRBV28,16,TRBD2,NA,TGTGCCAGCACCCACCTTAGCGGGAGTGGATTAGATACGCAGTATTTT,CASTHLSGSGLDTQYF
TRBJ2-1,TRBV4-2,12,TRBD2,NA,TGTGCCAGCAGCCGCTTTAGCGGGGAGCAGTTCTTC,CASSRFSGEQFF
TRBJ1-4,TRBV6-5,15,TRBD1,NA,TGTGCCAGCAGCGAGACGGACAGGGTGAATGATAAACTGTTTTTT,CASSETDRVNDKLFF
TRBJ2-5,TRBV30,14,TRBD2,once,TGTGCCTGGAGTGTATCGGGGGGGAAAAAGACCCAGTACTTC,CAWSVSGGKKTQYF
TRBJ2-3,TRBV24-1,16,TRBD2,few,TGTGCCACCAGTGGTTGGGCGGGGGGAGCCACAGATACGCAGTATTTT,CATSGWAGGATDTQYF
TRBJ2-7,TRBV18,14,NA,NA,TGTGCCAGCTCACCCCAGGGAGGCGGGTACGAGCAGTACTTC,CASSPQGGGYEQYF
TRBJ1-4,TRBV5-4,16,NA,NA,TGTGCCAGCAGCTTGAAATCGGGCGCAACTAATGAAAAACTGTTTTTT,CASSLKSGATNEKLFF
TRBJ1-3,TRBV5-5,15,NA,NA,TGTGCCAGCGTCCCTGGGGGCCTAACTGGAAACACCATATATTTT,CASVPGGLTGNTIYF
TRBJ2-5,TRBV20-1,11,TRBD2,NA,TGCAGCTTTAGCGGGGAGGAGACCCAGTACTTC,CSFSGEETQYF
TRBJ2-1,TRBV7-9,18,TRBD2,NA,TGTGCCAGCATCCAACCCCTTGGGAAGCGGGACTCCTACAATGAGCAGTTCTTC,CASIQPLGKRDSYNEQFF
TRBJ1-2,TRBV3-1/TRBV3-2,12,NA,NA,TGTGCCAGCAGCCAGGCTATGAGGAGCTACACCTTC,CASSQAMRSYTF
TRBJ2-1,TRBV27,16,TRBD2,NA,TGTGCCAGCAGTTTATTAGCGGGAGAAGCTTACAATGAGCAGTTCTTC,CASSLLAGEAYNEQFF
TRBJ1-6,TRBV19,14,NA,NA,TGTGCCAGTAGGACACTTGCCGGGAGTCAACCCCTCCACTTT,CASRTLAGSQPLHF
TRBJ1-6,TRBV9,16,NA,once,TGTGCCAGCAGCGTAGCCCTGGACAGCCTTAATTCACCCCTCCACTTT,CASSVALDSLNSPLHF
TRBJ1-2,TRBV15,14,TRBD1,NA,TGTGCCACCAGCACAGGGGGCCTGACTTATGGCTACACCTTC,CATSTGGLTYGYTF
TRBJ2-7,TRBV18,13,TRBD1,NA,TGTGCCAGCTCACCCAAGGACAGGGGCGAGCAGTACTTC,CASSPKDRGEQYF
TRBJ2-4,TRBV7-2,15,NA,NA,TGTGCCAGCAGCTTAGGACAAGGGGCCAAAAACATTCAGTACTTC,CASSLGQGAKNIQYF
TRBJ1-4,TRBV7-8,15,TRBD1,NA,TGTGCCAGCAGCTCAGGAACAGGGGGGCGGGAAAAACTGTTTTTT,CASSSGTGGREKLFF
TRBJ2-7,TRBV7-2,13,NA,NA,TGTGCCAGCAGCTTAGAGGCTAGCTCCGAGCAGTACTTC,CASSLEASSEQYF
TRBJ1-2,TRBV10-3,12,NA,NA,TGTGCCATCAGCAGATCGAACTATGGCTACACCTTC,CAISRSNYGYTF
TRBJ2-2,TRBV24-1,15,TRBD1,NA,TGTGCCACCAGTAGGACAGGGTACAACACCGGGGAGCTGTTTTTT,CATSRTGYNTGELFF
TRBJ2-3,TRBV4-3,14,NA,NA,TGCGCCAGCAGCCAACTTACATCTTCAGATACGCAGTATTTT,CASSQLTSSDTQYF
TRBJ2-7,TRBV29-1,14,TRBD2,NA,TGCAGCGTTGACGTAGCGGGAGGCCCCTACGAGCAGTACTTC,CSVDVAGGPYEQYF
TRBJ1-3,TRBV3-1/TRBV3-2,15,NA,NA,TGTGCCAGCAAAAACACAGGCATCTCTGGAAACACCATATATTTT,CASKNTGISGNTIYF
TRBJ2-7,TRBV27,16,TRBD2,NA,TGTGCCAGCAGTCCTACGGGACTAGCGGGAGTTAACGAGCAGTACTTC,CASSPTGLAGVNEQYF
TRBJ2-3,TRBV7-7,16,TRBD2,NA,TGTGCCAGCAGCTTAAGTACCGGGGGGGGCACAGATACGCAGTATTTT,CASSLSTGGGTDTQYF
TRBJ1-2,TRBV6-1,15,NA,NA,TGTGCCAGCAGTGAATCCGGGTGGATTGATGATGGCTACACCTTC,CASSESGWIDDGYTF
TRBJ1-6,TRBV28,13,NA,NA,TGTGCCAGCAGTGAAAGGGGGAATTCACCCCTCCACTTT,CASSERGNSPLHF
TRBJ2-2,TRBV15,15,TRBD2,NA,TGTGCCACCAGCAGTGGACTAGCGGGGATCGGGGAGCTGTTTTTT,CATSSGLAGIGELFF
TRBJ1-5,TRBV10-3,15,NA,NA,TGTGCCATCAGTGAGGCTACTCACGGAGGGTCGCCCCAGCATTTT,CAISEATHGGSPQHF
TRBJ1-5,TRBV3-1/TRBV3-2,14,NA,NA,TGTGCCAGCAGCCAAGAACCGGGAAGTCAGCCCCAGCATTTT,CASSQEPGSQPQHF
TRBJ1-6,TRBV10-3,16,NA,NA,TGTGCCATCAGTGACCCTAGGAGCTCCTATAATTCACCCCTCCACTTT,CAISDPRSSYNSPLHF